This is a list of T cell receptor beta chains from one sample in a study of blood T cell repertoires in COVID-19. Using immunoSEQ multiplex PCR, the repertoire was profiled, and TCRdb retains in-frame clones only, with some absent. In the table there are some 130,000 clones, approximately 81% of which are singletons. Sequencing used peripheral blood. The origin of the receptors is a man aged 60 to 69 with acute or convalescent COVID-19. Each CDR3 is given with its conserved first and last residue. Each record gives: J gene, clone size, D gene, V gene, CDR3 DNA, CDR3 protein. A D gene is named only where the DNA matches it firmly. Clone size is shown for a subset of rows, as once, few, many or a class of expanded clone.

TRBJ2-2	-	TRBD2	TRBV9	TGTGCCAGCAGCGTATCTAGCGGCCTGACCGGGGAGCTGTTTTTT	CASSVSSGLTGELFF
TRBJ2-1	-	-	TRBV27	TGTGCCAGCAGAACTTCCGGGACTGCCTCCTACAATGAGCAGTTCTTC	CASRTSGTASYNEQFF
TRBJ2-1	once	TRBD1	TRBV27	TGTGCCAGCAGCTACGGGACAGGGTCGGGGAATGAGCAGTTCTTC	CASSYGTGSGNEQFF
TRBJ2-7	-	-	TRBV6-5	TGTGCCAGCAGGAAGGACAGTTCCGAGCAGTACTTC	CASRKDSSEQYF
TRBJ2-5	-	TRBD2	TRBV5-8	TGTGCCAGCAGGTTACCCGGGACTAGCGGGAGTGAGACCCAGTACTTC	CASRLPGTSGSETQYF
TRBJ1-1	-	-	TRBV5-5	TGTGCCAGCAGCTTCAGGGGATCAGGCACTGAAGCTTTCTTT	CASSFRGSGTEAFF
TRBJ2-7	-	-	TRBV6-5	TGTGCCAGCAGTTACTGGGGAGGCGAGCAGTACTTC	CASSYWGGEQYF
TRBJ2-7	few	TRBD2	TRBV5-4	TGTGCCAGCAGCTTGGTGGGGGGGGAGCAGTACTTC	CASSLVGGEQYF
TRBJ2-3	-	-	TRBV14	TGTGCCAGCAGCCAAGGGAGTCTAGGGGCGAGTACGCAGTATTTT	CASSQGSLGASTQYF
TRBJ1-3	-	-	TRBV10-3	TGTGCCATCAGTGATGGCAGGGATGGAAACACCATATATTTT	CAISDGRDGNTIYF
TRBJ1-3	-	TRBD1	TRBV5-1	TGCGCCAGCAGCCCAGGACCGGGACAGGGAAACACCATATATTTT	CASSPGPGQGNTIYF
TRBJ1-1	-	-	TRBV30	TGTGCCTGGAGTCACAGGGTTGACACTGAAGCTTTCTTT	CAWSHRVDTEAFF
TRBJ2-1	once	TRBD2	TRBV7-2	TGTGCCAGCAGCCTCCGGCTAGCGGGAGGAACTGAGCAGTTCTTC	CASSLRLAGGTEQFF
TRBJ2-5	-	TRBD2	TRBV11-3	TGTGCCAGCAGCCCCGGACTAGCGGGGTCACAAGAGACCCAGTACTTC	CASSPGLAGSQETQYF
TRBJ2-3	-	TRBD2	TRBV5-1	TGCGCCAGCAGCTTAAAGACTAGCGGAAGCACAGATACGCAGTATTTT	CASSLKTSGSTDTQYF
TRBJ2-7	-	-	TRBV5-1	TGCGCCAGCAGCTCCACAGGTACCCAGGGCTCCTACGAGCAGTACTTC	CASSSTGTQGSYEQYF
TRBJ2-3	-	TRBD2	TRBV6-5	TGTGCCACCCGGGACTACCCCACAGATACGCAGTATTTT	CATRDYPTDTQYF
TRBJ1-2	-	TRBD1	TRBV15	TGTGCCACCAGCAGAGGAGGGACAGCCTATGGCTACACCTTC	CATSRGGTAYGYTF
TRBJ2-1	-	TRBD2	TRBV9	TGTGCCAGCAGCCCTCGACTAGCGGGATTGGGAAATGAGCAGTTCTTC	CASSPRLAGLGNEQFF
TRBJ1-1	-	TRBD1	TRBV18	TGTGCCAGCTCCGTAGGACAGGGGAACACTGAAGCTTTCTTT	CASSVGQGNTEAFF
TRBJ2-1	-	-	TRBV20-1	TGCAGTGCTAGAGATCCTCCTATTGGGTTCTTC	CSARDPPIGFF
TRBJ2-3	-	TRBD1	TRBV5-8	TGTGCCAGCAGCTTGAGCCGGGACAGGGGAACAACTAGCACAGATACGCAGTATTTT	CASSLSRDRGTTSTDTQYF
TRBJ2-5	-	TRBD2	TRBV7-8	TGTGCCAGCAGCTTAGCTCAATCCCAGGGAGGGGCGACCCAGTACTTC	CASSLAQSQGGATQYF
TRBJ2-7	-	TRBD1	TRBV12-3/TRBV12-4	TGTGCCAGCACCCGGGACAGTCGGGCCGAGCAGTACTTC	CASTRDSRAEQYF
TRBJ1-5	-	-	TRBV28	TGTGCCAGCAGTTTAAGTTCGGGATATAGCAATCAGCCCCAGCATTTT	CASSLSSGYSNQPQHF
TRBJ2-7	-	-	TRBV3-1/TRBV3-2	TGTGCCAGCAGCCAAGAACAGCAACCGAGATGGGAGCAGTACTTC	CASSQEQQPRWEQYF
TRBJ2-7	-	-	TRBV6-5	TGTGCCAGCAATGGGCAGGGCTACGAGCAGTACTTC	CASNGQGYEQYF
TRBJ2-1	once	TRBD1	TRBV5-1	TGCGCCAGCAGCACGGACAGGGGATCGTTCTACAATGAGCAGTTCTTC	CASSTDRGSFYNEQFF
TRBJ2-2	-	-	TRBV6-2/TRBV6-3	TGTGCCAGCAGTCTGACGGGGAACACCGGGGAGCTGTTTTTT	CASSLTGNTGELFF
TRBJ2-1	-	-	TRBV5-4	TGTGCCAGCTCATTGGGGGTTGGGGAGGATGAGCAGTTCTTC	CASSLGVGEDEQFF
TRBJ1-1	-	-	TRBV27	TGTGCCAGCAGTTTGTGGGGCGGGAACACTGAAGCTTTCTTT	CASSLWGGNTEAFF